This entry lists 30 T cell receptor beta chains sequenced from one sample in a study of radiotherapy plus CTLA-4 blockade in lung cancer. Profiling relied on immunoSEQ multiplex PCR, and the TCRdb table lists in-frame clones only, not all of them. The top ten hold 2.5% to 3.5% of the sample, which has 55,000 to 65,000 clones, 76% seen once. The sample here was peripheral blood, taken from a patient treated with radiotherapy plus ipilimumab. These receptors came from a human donor with non-small cell lung cancer who had a complete response to radiotherapy plus ipilimumab.

The V call is TRBV10-3, the J call TRBJ2-5; 10 bases map to TRBD1. Judging by the DNA end, TRBJ2-7 fits better; the J call may be wrong. Per germline, CDR1 ENHRY and CDR2 SYGVKD. The CDR3 sequence is 15 residues long. Written as DNA, the CDR3 is TGTGCCATCAGTGGGGGGGACAGGGGTTTCCACGAGCAGTACTTC. Amino acid sequence: CAISGGDRGFHEQYF.

This clone was seen just once. The genes are TRBV29-1 and TRBJ2-1; 8 positions match TRBD1. The CDR3 is 14 amino acids. The V gene end was trimmed by 4 bases and the J gene end by 3 bases; junction bases not matched to a gene: 5. Germline CDR1 is SQVTM and CDR2 is ANQGSEA. For the CDR3, the DNA is TGCAGCGTTGGACAGGGGTTGAACTACAATGAGCAGTTCTTC. Its translation: CSVGQGLNYNEQFF.

CDR3 sequence reads: CASNAEGRVWALHF. The CDR3 nucleotides are TGTGCCAGCAATGCAGAGGGCCGGGTCTGGGCCCTCCACTTT. The chain has TRBV28 and TRBJ1-6; D gene ambiguous. This CDR3 is 14 amino acids long. CDR1 and CDR2 from the germline V gene are MDHEN and SYDVKM. V shed 7 bases and J shed 14 bases, with 21 bases lying between them.

This clone was found once. The CDR3 DNA reads TGTGCCAGCAGCTTACGAACGGGGGGGACAGATACGCAGTATTTT. It yields the protein CASSLRTGGTDTQYF. The rearrangement joins TRBV7-2 to TRBJ2-3; 8 nucleotides match TRBD2. This CDR3 has 15 residues. Trimming at V came to 2 bases and at J to 3 bases, leaving 4 bases not matched to a gene. Germline CDR1 SGHTA, CDR2 FQGNSA.

The chain couples TRBV10-3 to TRBJ2-7; the match to TRBD1 covers 7 bases. The CDR3 consists of 15 residues. Germline V lookup: CDR1 ENHRY, CDR2 SYGVKD. The V gene end was trimmed by 10 bases and the J gene end by 8 bases; junction bases not matched to a gene: 20. DNA of the CDR3: TGTGCCAGCAGCCAAAGCGAGGGGGCGCTTAGGCAGCAGTACTTC. This translates into CASSQSEGALRQQYF.

V usage is TRBV7-2 and J usage is TRBJ2-3; D is unresolved. V was trimmed by 2 bases and J by 6 bases, leaving 15 bases between them. Germline CDR1 and CDR2: SGHTA and FQGNSA. The CDR3 extends over 15 amino acids. The chain's CDR3 is CASSLSSGRFDTQYF. CDR3 coding DNA: TGTGCCAGCAGCTTATCATCGGGTCGCTTCGATACGCAGTATTTT.

The chain employs TRBV7-2 and TRBJ1-5; 7 bases agree with TRBD1. V dropped 3 bases and J dropped 0; count of bases not matched to a gene: 8. From germline, CDR1 is SGHTA and CDR2 FQGNSA. CDR3 length: 17 amino acids. The CDR3 sequence is CASSFYRGRASNQPQHF. CDR3 bases: TGTGCCAGCAGCTTTTACAGGGGACGGGCTAGCAATCAGCCCCAGCATTTT. Based on the CDR3 plus reference TRBV7-2 and TRBJ1-5, the full variable domain is GAGVSQSPSNKVTEKGKDVELRCDPISGHTALYWYRQSLGQGLEFLIYFQGNSAPDKSGLPSDRFSAERTGGSVSTLTIQRTQQEDSAVYLCASSFYRGRASNQPQHFGDGTRLSIL.

The chain is built from TRBV2 and TRBJ1-5; no definite D call. The germline V gene has CDR1 SNHLY and CDR2 FYNNEI. Trimming cost V 2 bases and J 10 bases, with 12 bases left between them. This CDR3 contains 13 residues. The CDR3, as DNA: TGTGCCAGCAGTGAACGCCGGGAACTCCCCCAGCATTTT. Amino acids: CASSERRELPQHF.

This chain links TRBV5-8 with TRBJ2-2, with 8 bases matching TRBD1. V gave up 3 bases and J gave up 3 bases; unmatched junction bases: 4. This CDR3 has 15 amino acids. Germline CDR1 SGHTS, CDR2 YDEGEE. In DNA form, the CDR3 reads TGTGCCAGCAGCTCCGGACAGGGTTACACCGGGGAGCTGTTTTTT. Translation gives CASSSGQGYTGELFF.

The chain is built from TRBV10-2 and TRBJ1-4; D might be TRBD1 (6 bases). The V gene lost 6 bases and the J gene lost 0 bases, with 17 bases spanning the gap. Germline V gene lookup returns CDR1 WSHSY and CDR2 SAAADI. The CDR3 contains 17 residues. CDR3 loop: CASRPDRSTATNEKLFF. The CDR3, as DNA: TGCGCCAGCAGACCCGACAGGTCTACAGCAACTAATGAAAAACTGTTTTTT.

The chain links TRBV4-3 to TRBJ1-1; D might be TRBD1 (5 bases). V lost 4 bases to trimming and J lost 4 bases, with 13 bases between them. CDR3 length equals 14 residues. CDR1 and CDR2 from the germline V gene are LGHNA and YSLEER. CDR3 sequence: CASSRKTEFTEAFF. CDR3 nucleotide sequence: TGCGCCAGCAGCCGAAAGACAGAGTTCACTGAAGCTTTCTTT.

The J gene is TRBJ2-3, the V gene TRBV4-3; TRBD2 agrees at 7 bases. V was pared by 0 bases and J by 8 bases, with 8 bases of the junction left unmatched. The V gene's germline CDR1 is LGHNA and CDR2 YSLEER. This CDR3 contains 15 residues. CDR3 protein: CASSQEWTSGRTQYF. CDR3 DNA sequence: TGCGCCAGCAGCCAAGAATGGACTAGTGGTCGTACGCAGTATTTT.

The sample holds a few counts of this clone. Other DNA sequences in the same sample also yield this CDR3. This rearrangement joins TRBV29-1 to TRBJ2-7; 7 bases are shared with TRBD1. CDR3 length: 12 residues. V was clipped by 5 bases and J by 2 bases; unmatched bases: 3. CDR1 is SQVTM, CDR2 ANQGSEA, per germline. The CDR3 sequence is CSVRQGAYEQYF. DNA of the CDR3: TGCAGCGTTCGCCAGGGGGCCTACGAGCAGTACTTC.

The chain has TRBV9 and TRBJ1-5; D is possibly TRBD1 (5 bases). V gave up 0 bases and J gave up 6 bases, with 13 bases separating them. The CDR3 runs to 15 residues. CDR1 SGDLS and CDR2 YYNGEE come from the germline V gene. CDR3 sequence: CASSVGYGGGQPQHF. CDR3 nucleotides: TGTGCCAGCAGCGTAGGATATGGGGGAGGTCAGCCCCAGCATTTT.

The V gene is TRBV6-6, the J gene TRBJ2-7; the match to TRBD1 covers 9 bases. The CDR3 is 14 amino acids. J gave up 2 bases and V 2 bases, and 1 base lay outside the gene matches. Germline V gene lookup returns CDR1 MNHNY and CDR2 SVGAGI (reference sequence). CDR3 protein: CASSYGQGTYEQYF. The CDR3 bases are TGTGCCAGCAGTTACGGACAGGGGACCTACGAGCAGTACTTC.

V usage is TRBV7-9 and J usage is TRBJ2-5; 12 bases agree with TRBD2. The CDR3 runs to 17 residues. Germline V gene data show CDR1 as SEHNR and CDR2 as FQNEAQ (reference sequence). V was clipped by 5 bases and J by 5 bases; unmatched bases: 12. The CDR3 coding sequence is TGTGCCAGCAGCCCCACCCCTAGCGGGGGGGCCAGGGAGACCCAGTACTTC. Its protein is CASSPTPSGGARETQYF.

In this sample, this clone turned up once. V is TRBV2 and J is TRBJ2-3, with 12 nucleotides matching TRBD2. V shed 4 bases, J shed 1 base, and the junction held 6 bases outside the gene matches. Germline V gene lookup returns CDR1 SNHLY and CDR2 FYNNEI. The CDR3 is 17 amino acids. This CDR3 is CASSGTSGVLRTDTQYF. CDR3 nucleotide sequence: TGTGCCAGCAGTGGGACTAGCGGGGTCCTCCGCACAGATACGCAGTATTTT.

The chain has TRBV5-5 and TRBJ1-4, with a tentative D call TRBD1 (6 bases). The CDR3 consists of 14 residues. Germline values: CDR1 SGHKS, CDR2 YYEKEE (reference sequence). Trimming removed 4 bases from V and 4 bases from J, with 11 bases in between. Written as DNA, the CDR3 is TGTGCCAGCAGCCCCCGACAGGATAATGAAAAACTGTTTTTT. It encodes CASSPRQDNEKLFF.

The chain recombines TRBV28 with TRBJ2-3, with TRBD2 matching 8 bases. The CDR3 spans 17 residues. V was pared by 4 bases and J by 4 bases, with 13 bases of the junction left unmatched. From germline, CDR1 is MDHEN and CDR2 SYDVKM. CDR3: CASSSQVAGLGADTQYF. The CDR3 DNA reads TGTGCCAGCAGTTCTCAAGTAGCGGGACTGGGTGCAGATACGCAGTATTTT. Filled out from reference TRBV28 and TRBJ2-3, the complete variable domain reads DVKVTQSSRYLVKRTGEKVFLECVQDMDHENMFWYRQDPGLGLRLIYFSYDVKMKEKGDIPEGYSVSREKKERFSLILESASTNQTSMYLCASSSQVAGLGADTQYFGPGTRLTVL.

This clone has only a few counts. This chain connects TRBV6-1 to TRBJ1-1, with D uncertain. CDR1 MNHNS and CDR2 SASEGT come from the germline V gene. The CDR3 loop spans 14 amino acids. Trimming stripped 5 bases from V and 1 base from J, with 11 bases between. The CDR3 nucleotides read TGTGCCAGCAGTTCCCCTCGAGAGAACACTGAAGCTTTCTTT. Its translation: CASSSPRENTEAFF.

The chain recombines TRBV27 with TRBJ1-1; D might be TRBD1 (6 bases). From germline, CDR1 is MNHEY and CDR2 SMNVEV (reference sequence). The CDR3 runs 14 residues. V shed 3 bases and J shed 7 bases, with 15 bases lying between them. The CDR3, as DNA: TGTGCCAGCAGTTTCGATCCAACAGGGTTTGAAGCTTTCTTT. Its translation is CASSFDPTGFEAFF.

The rearrangement joins TRBV5-4 to TRBJ2-3, with D perhaps TRBD1 (6 bases). V was shortened by 4 bases and J by 0 bases, with 12 bases between the two germline ends. The germline V gene has CDR1 SGHNT and CDR2 YYREEE (reference sequence). The CDR3 has 15 residues. The CDR3 spells CASSLRTDSTDTQYF. The CDR3 DNA reads TGTGCCAGCAGCCTCCGGACAGACAGCACAGATACGCAGTATTTT.

This sequence joins TRBV5-1 and TRBJ2-6, with 10 bases matching TRBD1. The CDR3 totals 17 residues. Per the germline V gene, CDR1 is SGHRS and CDR2 is YFSETQ. J gave up 1 base and V 5 bases, and 6 bases lay outside the gene matches. The CDR3 bases are TGCGCCAGCAGACTGGACAGGGGGAAGTCTGGGGCCAACGTCCTGACTTTC. It specifies CASRLDRGKSGANVLTF.

The chain uses TRBV6-5 and TRBJ2-1, with D perhaps TRBD1 (5 bases). V was cut by 6 bases and J by 6 bases, with 15 bases left in between. This CDR3 is 14 amino acids long. CDR1 and CDR2 from the germline V gene are MNHEY and SVGAGI. The CDR3 DNA follows: TGTGCCAGCAGGAGAAGGGGTGCGGTCAATGAGCAGTTCTTC. Encoded protein: CASRRRGAVNEQFF.

This chain uses TRBV25-1 with TRBJ1-1; TRBD1 matches at 7 bases. CDR1 is MGHDK and CDR2 is SYGVNS in the germline V gene. The V gene end was trimmed by 4 bases and the J gene end by 0 bases; junction bases not matched to a gene: 5. CDR3 size: 15 residues. In DNA form, the CDR3 reads TGTGCCAGCAGTGTTGGAGACAGGGTGAACACTGAAGCTTTCTTT. It codes for CASSVGDRVNTEAFF. Full variable domain (rest looked up from reference TRBV25-1 and TRBJ1-1): EADIYQTPRYLVIGTGKKITLECSQTMGHDKMYWYQQDPGMELHLIHYSYGVNSTEKGDLSSESTVSRIRTEHFPLTLESARPSHTSQYLCASSVGDRVNTEAFFGQGTRLTVV.

This chain joins TRBV18 and TRBJ2-5; 13 bases are a match to TRBD2. CDR1 and CDR2 from the germline V gene are KGHSH and LQKENI. Trimming at V came to 5 bases and at J to 1 base, leaving 7 bases not matched to a gene. The length of the CDR3 is 17 residues. The CDR3 DNA follows: TGTGCCAGCTCATCCACTAGCGGGGGGGCCTTCCAAGAGACCCAGTACTTC. Amino acids: CASSSTSGGAFQETQYF. The variable domain in full, completed from reference TRBV18 and TRBJ2-5, reads NAGVMQNPRHLVRRRGQEARLRCSPMKGHSHVYWYRQLPEEGLKFMVYLQKENIIDESGMPKERFSAEFPKEGPSILRIQQVVRGDSAAYFCASSSTSGGAFQETQYFGPGTRLLVL.

This clone occurred a few times. The V call is TRBV7-9, the J call TRBJ2-1; TRBD1 is a possible D gene (5 bases). This CDR3 has 11 amino acids. Trimming cost V 5 bases and J 10 bases, with 9 bases left between them. The germline CDR1 and CDR2 sequences are SEHNR and FQNEAQ (reference sequence). CDR3 sequence (DNA): TGTGCCAGCAGCCTTCGGACAGAGCAGTTCTTC. Residues: CASSLRTEQFF.

The V and J genes are TRBV6-1 and TRBJ1-2, with 7 nucleotides matching TRBD1. This CDR3 is 15 amino acids long. CDR1 is MNHNS, CDR2 SASEGT, per germline. The J segment lost 8 bases and the V segment lost 2 bases, leaving 11 bases of the junction unmatched. CDR3 amino acids: CASSESGGGARGYTF. The DNA for the CDR3 is TGTGCCAGCAGTGAATCTGGAGGGGGCGCGAGGGGCTACACCTTC.

J is TRBJ2-6 and V is TRBV11-2; no clear D gene. CDR1 and CDR2 from the germline V gene are SGHAT and FQNNGV. The CDR3 is made up of 13 amino acids. V was pared by 7 bases and J by 4 bases, with 8 bases between. Written as DNA, the CDR3 is TGTGCCAGCAATCCGAGCGGGGCCAACGTCCTGACTTTC. This gives the protein CASNPSGANVLTF.

This clone was seen a single time. The genes are TRBV5-6 and TRBJ1-6, with 8 bases that match TRBD1. The CDR3 consists of 13 residues. Germline assignment: CDR1 SGHDT and CDR2 YYEEEE. Trimming at V came to 4 bases and at J to 7 bases, leaving 1 base not matched to a gene. The CDR3 protein is CASSGQGNSPLHF. The CDR3 DNA follows: TGTGCCAGCAGCGGACAGGGAAATTCACCCCTCCACTTT.